The subject of this entry is one TCR beta chain. Antigen specificity is unknown. PCR amplification relied on 60 Vbeta primers (plus 13 Jbeta primers). Clones were sequenced by immunoSEQ multiplex PCR, and TCRdb holds only the in-frame ones, with some missing. The data contain under 150,000 clones, 75% to 80% of them singletons. Trimming shortened V by 0 bases and J by 0 bases, and 18 bases separated the two germline ends. Per the germline V gene, CDR1 is SGHVS and CDR2 is FNYEAQ. The CDR3 runs 19 residues. The data were taken from a study of cytomegalovirus exposure and HLA in healthy donors. General study findings and limits: It was reported that TCR beta sequences correctly inferred the HLA-A and HLA-B alleles for most subjects.

Sequenced: PBMCs. The sequence was collected from a young woman in good health and CMV-seronegative. The rearrangement joins TRBV7-6 to TRBJ2-1; possibly TRBD2 for D (6 bases). CDR3 in DNA: TGTGCCAGCAGCTTAGCGCTACGTAATACCGGGGGCTCCTACAATGAGCAGTTCTTC. Translated, it gives CASSLALRNTGGSYNEQFF.